This TCR beta chain was found in a study of cytomegalovirus exposure and HLA in healthy donors. Study-wide context: In a later analysis, it was reported that the roughly 130 validation repertoires had been produced on the same platform as the 700 or so repertoires belonging to the first cohort.

Only in-frame clones appear in the TCRdb table, and some are missing; sequencing was by immunoSEQ multiplex PCR. This table has some 150,000 clones, around 89% appearing once. The sequenced material came from PBMCs. The TCR originated in a woman in her twenties or thirties in good health and CMV-seropositive.

For the CDR3, the DNA is TGTGCCACCAGCAGAGGAACGTCGGAGCAAGAGACCCAGTACTTC. Amino acids: CATSRGTSEQETQYF. This rearrangement joins TRBV15 to TRBJ2-5, with D hard to call. Germline V CDR1 and CDR2: LNHNV, YYDKDF (reference sequence). The CDR3 sequence is 15 residues long. V lost 1 base, J lost 2 bases, and 11 bases lay in between. The full variable domain, in which reference TRBV15 and TRBJ2-5 provide the parts outside the CDR3, is DAMVIQNPRYQVTQFGKPVTLSCSQTLNHNVMYWYQQKSSQAPKLLFHYYDKDFNNEADTPDNFQSRRPNTSFCFLDIRSPGLGDTAMYLCATSRGTSEQETQYFGPGTRLLVL.